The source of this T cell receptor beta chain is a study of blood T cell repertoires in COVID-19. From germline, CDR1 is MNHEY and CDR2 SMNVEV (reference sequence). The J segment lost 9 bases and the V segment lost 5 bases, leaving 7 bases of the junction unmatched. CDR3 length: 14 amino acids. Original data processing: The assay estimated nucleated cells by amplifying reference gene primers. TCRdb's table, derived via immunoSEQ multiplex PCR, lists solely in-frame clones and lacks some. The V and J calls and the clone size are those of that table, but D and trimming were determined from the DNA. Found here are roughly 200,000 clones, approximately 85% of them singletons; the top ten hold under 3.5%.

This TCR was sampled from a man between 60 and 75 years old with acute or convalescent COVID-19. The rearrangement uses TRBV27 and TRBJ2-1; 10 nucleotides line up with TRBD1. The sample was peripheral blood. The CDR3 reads CASSQGQGEGEQFF. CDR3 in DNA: TGTGCCAGCAGTCAAGGACAGGGGGAGGGTGAGCAGTTCTTC.